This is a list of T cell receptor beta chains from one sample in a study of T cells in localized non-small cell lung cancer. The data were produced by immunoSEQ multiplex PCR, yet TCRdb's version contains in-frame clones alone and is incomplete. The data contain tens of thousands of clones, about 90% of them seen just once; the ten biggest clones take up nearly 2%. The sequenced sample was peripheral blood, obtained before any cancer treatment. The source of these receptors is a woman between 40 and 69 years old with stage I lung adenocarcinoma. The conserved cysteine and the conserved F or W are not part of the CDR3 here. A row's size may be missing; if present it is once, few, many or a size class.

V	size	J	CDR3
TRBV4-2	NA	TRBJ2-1	ASSQESSGPGL
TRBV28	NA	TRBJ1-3	ASSPLSLVSGNTIY
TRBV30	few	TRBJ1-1	AWKGNTEAF
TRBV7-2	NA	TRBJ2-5	ASSRGREETQY
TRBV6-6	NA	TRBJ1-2	ASREANYGYT
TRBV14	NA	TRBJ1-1	ASSLTGRTEAF
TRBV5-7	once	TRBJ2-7	ASSFRTRPKYEQY
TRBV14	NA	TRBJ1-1	ASSPVPRTGDAF
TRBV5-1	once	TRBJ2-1	ASSFGGSSSEQF
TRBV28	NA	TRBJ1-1	ASSLGRDREAF
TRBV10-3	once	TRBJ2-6	AISGRQGESSGANVLT
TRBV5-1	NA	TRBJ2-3	ASSLDGYPDTQY
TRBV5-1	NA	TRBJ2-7	ASRVQVSSYEQY
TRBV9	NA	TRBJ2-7	ASSSGGLGSYEQY